What follows is one T cell receptor (beta chain) and its context. Expressed TCRB transcripts were sequenced because the entire RNA isolate underwent reverse transcription. Sequencing was performed with immunoSEQ multiplex PCR; in TCRdb, only in-frame clones are kept and a portion is missing. The table records some 900,000 clones, about 17% of them present only once. The germline V gene encodes CDR1 PRHDT and CDR2 FYEKMQ (reference sequence). The CDR3 extends over 14 amino acids. V lost 0 bases, J lost 6 bases, and 9 bases lay in between. The data are from a study of beta chain features in type 1 diabetes.

Input material: naive CD4+ T cells from blood. The source is a young woman in good health. The genes are TRBV13 and TRBJ1-5; the D is unclear. CDR3 coding DNA: TGTGCCAGCAGCTTAGGCCCCCTGGTTCAGCCCCAGCATTTT. Its protein product is CASSLGPLVQPQHF.